This section outlines one T cell receptor beta chain sequence together with its context. The data belong to a study of shared clonotypes between healthy human individuals. Libraries were prepared by immunoSEQ multiplex PCR; TCRdb keeps only in-frame clonotypes and omits some of them. Of fewer than 1.6 million clones listed, approximately 98.5% are singletons. The specimen was naive CD4+ T cells sorted from blood. Sample subset: CD45RA+ positively selected. The clonotype originates from a man aged 30-40 years in good health.

The CDR3 sequence: CASSSSGQGAYEQYF. The CDR3 DNA sequence: TGTGCCAGCAGTTCCTCGGGACAGGGGGCTTACGAGCAGTACTTC. J is TRBJ2-7 and V is TRBV28, with 12 bases aligning to TRBD1. The CDR3 runs 15 residues. Germline V lookup: CDR1 MDHEN, CDR2 SYDVKM. V shed 4 bases and J 4 bases; nucleotides not matched to a gene: 5.